This TCR beta chain originates from a study of blood T cell repertoires in COVID-19 (dated by TCRdb to the early 2020s). Background for the entire study: Samples covering the acute and convalescent phases of COVID-19 were provided by collaborators in the United States, Italy and Spain. The prospective study material was composed of cDNA or gDNA derived from T cells, B-cell-depleted T cells, or PBMCs. Deeply sampled blood TCRbeta repertoires from subjects exposed to, actively infected with, or recovered from COVID-19 were included in the dataset. A freely available public database, intended as a resource for researchers studying the immune response to SARS-CoV-2, is where the repertoires were released. The samples were drawn from the first 160 participants of the ongoing ImmuneRACE study and from some 1,300 subjects provided by 6 global collaborators. A de-identified subject ID, COVID-19 status, age in years and sex were almost always included in the sample metadata. HLA class I and class II types, where available, came from metadata supplied by the sample provider rather than from assay-based typing.

The count of this clone is one. Its cognate antigen has yet to be identified. Base-call qualities are not available, and no considerably larger clone is one nucleotide away. V was cut back by 2 bases and J by 1 base, leaving a gap of 11 bases between them. From the cysteine through the phenylalanine, the CDR3 covers 15 amino acids. Of the read, only the CDR3 DNA is kept; its 45 bases are in frame from base 1. CDR1 and CDR2 (MNHEY, SVGAGI) derive from the germline V gene. Whole blood was collected in K2EDTA tubes by collaborating institutions according to the institutions' own protocols. Collaborator samples were shipped for TCRbeta analysis as frozen whole blood, isolated PBMCs, or DNA extracted from either sample type. TCRbeta CDR3 regions were amplified from genomic DNA by means of the immunoSEQ Assay, a bias-controlled multiplex PCR. The paper's data handling went like this. Nucleated cell counts per sample were estimated from amplification of reference gene primers within the assay. Sequence reads were collapsed and filtered to measure the absolute abundance of every unique TCRbeta CDR3 rearrangement. Productive Simpson clonality was computed per sample as the square root of Simpson's diversity index over productive rearrangements. TCRdb obtained this table from immuneACCESS and retained in-frame rearrangements with V and J assigned. These tables miss some clones; where compared with another copy, unresolved V genes account for less than half of the shortfall, and the remainder is unexplained. From that table come the V and J calls and clone size; the DNA was used to work out D and trimming. For this sample there are more than 60,000 clones; around 76% appear just once. Of the sample, about 13% falls within the top ten clones.

The paper's findings and limits, for the study overall: The amount of clinical and demographic metadata varied by source and participant and was provided uncurated.

This clonotype originated in a woman older than 75 with acute or convalescent COVID-19. Recombination connected TRBV6-5 to TRBJ1-2; no D gene is confidently identified. Sequenced: peripheral blood. The DNA sequence is TGTGCCAGCAGTTACCCCCCCACGAGTAACTATGGCTACACCTTC. This yields the protein CASSYPPTSNYGYTF.